This T cell receptor beta chain is drawn from a study of CXCR3-negative and CXCR3-positive naive CD8 T cells. The CDR3 loop spans 12 amino acids. Germline CDR1 is SQVTM and CDR2 is ANQGSEA. TRB cDNA was prepared as libraries by UMI-labeled 5' RACE. TCRdb reprocessed the 5' RACE reads; each CDR3 protein has one entry and no DNA is given. The sample totals about 58,000 distinct CDR3 sequences. The rearrangement uses TRBV29-1 and TRBJ1-1. Input material: naive CXCR3- CD8+ T cells from blood. This sample's subset: CD45RO-CCR7+CD27+CD95- naive CD8+ T cells lacking CXCR3 (TNR3-). The sequence came from a human donor in good health. Some clones in this sample may be carry-over from other donors' samples. The CDR3 reads CSVPGLYTEAFF.